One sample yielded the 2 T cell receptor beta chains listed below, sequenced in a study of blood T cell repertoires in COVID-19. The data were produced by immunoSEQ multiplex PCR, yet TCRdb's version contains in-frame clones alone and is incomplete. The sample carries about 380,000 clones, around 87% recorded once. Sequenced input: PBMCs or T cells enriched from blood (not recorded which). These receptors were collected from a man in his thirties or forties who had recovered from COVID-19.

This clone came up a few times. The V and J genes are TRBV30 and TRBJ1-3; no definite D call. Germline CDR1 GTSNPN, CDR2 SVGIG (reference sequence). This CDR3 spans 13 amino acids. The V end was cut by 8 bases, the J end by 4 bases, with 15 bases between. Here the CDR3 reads CAQTQDVGNTIYF. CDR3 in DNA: TGTGCCCAGACACAAGATGTCGGAAACACCATATATTTT.

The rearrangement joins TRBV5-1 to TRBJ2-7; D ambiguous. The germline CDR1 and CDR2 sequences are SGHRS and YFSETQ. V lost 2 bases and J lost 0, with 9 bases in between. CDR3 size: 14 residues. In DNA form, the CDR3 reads TGCGCCAGCAGCTTACTGCTGAGCTCCTACGAGCAGTACTTC. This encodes CASSLLLSSYEQYF. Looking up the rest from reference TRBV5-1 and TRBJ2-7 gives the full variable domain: KAGVTQTPRYLIKTRGQQVTLSCSPISGHRSVSWYQQTPGQGLQFLFEYFSETQRNKGNFPGRFSGRQFSNSRSEMNVSTLELGDSALYLCASSLLLSSYEQYFGPGTRLTVT.